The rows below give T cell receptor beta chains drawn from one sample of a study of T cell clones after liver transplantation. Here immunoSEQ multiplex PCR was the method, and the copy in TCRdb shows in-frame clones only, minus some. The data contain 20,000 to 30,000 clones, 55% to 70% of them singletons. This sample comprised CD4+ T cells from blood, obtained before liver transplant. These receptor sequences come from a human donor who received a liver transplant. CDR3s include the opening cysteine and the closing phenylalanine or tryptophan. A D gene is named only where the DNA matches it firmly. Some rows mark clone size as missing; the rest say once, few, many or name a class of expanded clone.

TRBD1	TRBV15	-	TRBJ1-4	TGTGCCACCAGCGATGGACAGGACGAAAAACTGTTTTTT	CATSDGQDEKLFF
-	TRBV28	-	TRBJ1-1	TGTGCCAGCAGGCCGGGACTGGGGAACACTGAAGCTTTCTTT	CASRPGLGNTEAFF
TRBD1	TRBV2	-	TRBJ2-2	TGTGCCAGCAGTCGACAGGGTACCGGGGAGCTGTTTTTT	CASSRQGTGELFF
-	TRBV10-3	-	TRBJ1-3	TGTGCCATCAGTGAGTCAGACGGCCTAAACACCATATATTTT	CAISESDGLNTIYF
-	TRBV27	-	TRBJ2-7	TGTGCCAGCAGTTTATCGTTCAGGGTAGGGTACGAGCAGTACTTC	CASSLSFRVGYEQYF
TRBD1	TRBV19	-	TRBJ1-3	TGTGCCAGTACCCGACAGGGGGATGGAAACACCATATATTTT	CASTRQGDGNTIYF
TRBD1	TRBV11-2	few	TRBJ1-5	TGTGCCAGCAGCTTGGACAGGGGGCAGCCCCAGCATTTT	CASSLDRGQPQHF
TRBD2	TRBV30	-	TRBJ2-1	TGTGCCTGGATTTTAGCGGGGGGTCGGGGTGAGCAGTTCTTC	CAWILAGGRGEQFF
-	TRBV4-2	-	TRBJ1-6	TGTGCCAGCAGCCAAGATTCTGGGGGGCGCTTGGATTCACCCCTCCACTTT	CASSQDSGGRLDSPLHF
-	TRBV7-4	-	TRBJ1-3	TGTGCCAGCAGCTTTGGGGAAAGAAACACCATATATTTT	CASSFGERNTIYF
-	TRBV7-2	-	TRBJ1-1	TGTGCCGGGCGGGTGAACACTGAAGCTTTCTTT	CAGRVNTEAFF
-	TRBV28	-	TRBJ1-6	TGTGCCAGCAGTTTTCTGGGGGTTAATTCACCCCTCCACTTT	CASSFLGVNSPLHF
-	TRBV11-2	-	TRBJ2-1	TGTGCCAGCAGCTTAGTCCGGGGCTCCTACAATGAGCAGTTCTTC	CASSLVRGSYNEQFF
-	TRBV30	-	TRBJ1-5	TGTGCCTGTGGGTCGGGCCAGCAGCCCCAGCATTTT	CACGSGQQPQHF
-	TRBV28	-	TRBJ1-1	TGTGCCAGCAGTTGGGACACAAAAGCTTTCTTT	CASSWDTKAFF
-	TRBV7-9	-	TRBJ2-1	TGTGCCAGCAGCCTAGGCAGGGAGTACAATGAGCAGTTCTTC	CASSLGREYNEQFF
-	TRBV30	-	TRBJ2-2	TGTGCCTGGAGCTGGGTCGGGGAGCTGTTTTTT	CAWSWVGELFF
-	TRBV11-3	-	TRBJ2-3	TGTGCCAGCAGCTTAGCCCGAACCCGGGGCACAGATACGCAGTATTTT	CASSLARTRGTDTQYF
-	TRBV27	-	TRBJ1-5	TGTGCCAGCAGCTATAACCGGGGCAATCAGCCCCAGCATTTT	CASSYNRGNQPQHF
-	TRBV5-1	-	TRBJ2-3	TGCGCCAGCAGCCCGGGGGGCACAGATACGCAGTATTTT	CASSPGGTDTQYF
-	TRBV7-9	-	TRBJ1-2	TGTGCCAGCGGGACCCCGGGGGGGGCATATGGCTACACCTTC	CASGTPGGAYGYTF
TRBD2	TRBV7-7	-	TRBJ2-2	TGTGCTAGCAGTCCGACTAGCGGCACCGGGGAGCTGTTTTTT	CASSPTSGTGELFF
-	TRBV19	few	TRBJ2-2	TGTGCCAGTAGTATCCAATCGACCGGGGAGCTGTTTTTT	CASSIQSTGELFF
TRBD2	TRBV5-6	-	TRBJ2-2	TGTGCCAGCAGCTTGCTAGCGGGTACAGAGCTGTTTTTT	CASSLLAGTELFF
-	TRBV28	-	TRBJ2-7	TGTGCCAGCAGTTCCATAGGGGGGGGATCCTACGAGCAGTACTTC	CASSSIGGGSYEQYF
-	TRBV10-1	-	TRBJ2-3	TGCGCCAGCAGTGATCAGGGGGGAGATACGCAGTATTTT	CASSDQGGDTQYF
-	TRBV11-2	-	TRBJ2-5	TGTGCCAGCAGCTTAGCAGACAGCCAAGAGACCCAGTACTTC	CASSLADSQETQYF
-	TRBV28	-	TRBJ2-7	TGTGCCAGCAGTTTAGGACCCGGTGGTACCTACGAGCAGTACTTC	CASSLGPGGTYEQYF
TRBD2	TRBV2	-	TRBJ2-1	TGTGCCAGCAGCGGGACTAGCGGGGGCGAGCAGTTCTTC	CASSGTSGGEQFF
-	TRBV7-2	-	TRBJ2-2	TGTGCCAGCAGCTTAGTGGCTGACGGGGAGCTGTTTTTT	CASSLVADGELFF
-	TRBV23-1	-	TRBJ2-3	TGCGCCAGCAGTCATTTCTCCCATGTGGGCACAGATACGCAGTATTTT	CASSHFSHVGTDTQYF
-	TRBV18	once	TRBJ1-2	TGTGCCAGCTCACCGAGTCGGGACGTTGGCTACACCTTC	CASSPSRDVGYTF
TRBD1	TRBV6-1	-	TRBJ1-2	TGTGCCAGCAGGCCGCCGGGACAGGGGAAGGGTGGCTACACCTTC	CASRPPGQGKGGYTF
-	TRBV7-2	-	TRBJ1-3	TGTGCCAGCAGCTTGGATAGTATTTCAGGGGCGGCTGGAAACACCATATATTTT	CASSLDSISGAAGNTIYF
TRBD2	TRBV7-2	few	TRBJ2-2	TGTGCCAGCAGCCTCGAAGCGGGAGCGAACACCGGGGAGCTGTTTTTT	CASSLEAGANTGELFF
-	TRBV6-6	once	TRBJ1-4	TGTGCCAGCTCGCCGGGGGAAAAACTGTTTTTT	CASSPGEKLFF
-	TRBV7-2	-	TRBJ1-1	TGTGCCAGCAGCTCGGGATCCGGGGCTGGCGGCGCTGAAGCTTTCTTT	CASSSGSGAGGAEAFF
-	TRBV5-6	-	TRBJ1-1	TGTGCCAGCAGCTTCTGGCACAGGAACACTGAAGCTTTCTTT	CASSFWHRNTEAFF
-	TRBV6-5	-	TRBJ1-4	TGTGCCAGCGGGGGTACGAGCGAAAAACTGTTTTTT	CASGGTSEKLFF
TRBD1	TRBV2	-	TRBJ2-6	TGTGCCATCACGACAGGGGCTGGGGCCAACGTCCTGACTTTC	CAITTGAGANVLTF